The 2 T cell receptor beta chains reported below all come from one sample, sequenced in a study of T cell responses to AZD1222 COVID-19 vaccine. Generated by immunoSEQ multiplex PCR, the TCRdb table keeps only in-frame clones and is missing some. This sample carries around 150,000 clones, roughly 94% of them seen once, and the ten largest clones take over 1%. This sample comprised peripheral blood, obtained on day 0 of AZD1222 vaccination. Receptor source: an adult in good health.

The chain combines TRBV6-2 or TRBV6-3 with TRBJ2-3; no firm D call. In germline, CDR1 is MNHEY, CDR2 SVGEGT. The CDR3 consists of 15 residues. The V end was cut by 0 bases, the J end by 0 bases, with 7 bases between. The CDR3 coding sequence is TGTGCCAGCAGTTACTCGACGACCAGCACAGATACGCAGTATTTT. Translation gives CASSYSTTSTDTQYF.

V and J are TRBV5-1 and TRBJ2-2; no firm D call. Germline loops: CDR1 SGHRS, CDR2 YFSETQ. V gave up 0 bases and J gave up 6 bases, with 9 bases separating them. The CDR3 is 14 amino acids. DNA for the CDR3: TGCGCCAGCAGCTTGGCCCAGGTGGCCGGGGAGCTGTTTTTT. Translating gives CASSLAQVAGELFF.